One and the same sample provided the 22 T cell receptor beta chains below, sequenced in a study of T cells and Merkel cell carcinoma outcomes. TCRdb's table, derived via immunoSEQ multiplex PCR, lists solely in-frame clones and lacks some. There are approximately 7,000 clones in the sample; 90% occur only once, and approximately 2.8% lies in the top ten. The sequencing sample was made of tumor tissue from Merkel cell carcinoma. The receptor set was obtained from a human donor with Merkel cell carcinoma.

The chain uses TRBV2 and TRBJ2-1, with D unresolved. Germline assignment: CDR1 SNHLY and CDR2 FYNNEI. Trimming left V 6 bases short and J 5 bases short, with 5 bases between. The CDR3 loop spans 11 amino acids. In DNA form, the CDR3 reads TGTGCCAGCAGGGGCAACAATGAGCAGTTCTTC. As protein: CASRGNNEQFF.

The chain's CDR3 is CSAGGGYEQYF. The DNA for the CDR3 is TGCAGCGCGGGAGGGGGGTACGAGCAGTACTTC. This sequence joins TRBV29-1 and TRBJ2-7; 8 nucleotides align to TRBD2. With 7 bases clipped from V and 4 bases from J, the junction kept 3 bases outside the gene matches. This CDR3 has 11 residues. Germline CDR1 reads SQVTM; CDR2 reads ANQGSEA.

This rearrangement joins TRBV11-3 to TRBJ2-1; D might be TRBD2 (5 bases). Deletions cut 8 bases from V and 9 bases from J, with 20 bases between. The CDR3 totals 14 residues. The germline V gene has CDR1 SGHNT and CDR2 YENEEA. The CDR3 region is CASAPDEVAGEQFF. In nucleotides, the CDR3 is TGTGCCAGCGCCCCGGATGAAGTGGCGGGTGAGCAGTTCTTC.

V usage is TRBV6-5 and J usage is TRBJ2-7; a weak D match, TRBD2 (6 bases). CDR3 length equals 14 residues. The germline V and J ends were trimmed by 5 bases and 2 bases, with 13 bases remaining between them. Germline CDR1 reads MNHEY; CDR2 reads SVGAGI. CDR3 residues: CASSVLRDAYEQYF. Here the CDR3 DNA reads TGTGCCAGCAGTGTCTTGCGGGATGCCTACGAGCAGTACTTC.

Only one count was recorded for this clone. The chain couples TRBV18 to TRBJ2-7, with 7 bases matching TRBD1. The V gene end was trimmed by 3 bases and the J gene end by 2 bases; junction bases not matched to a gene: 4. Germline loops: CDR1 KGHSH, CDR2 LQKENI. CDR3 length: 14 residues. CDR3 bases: TGTGCCAGCTCACCGGGACAGCAACCCTACGAGCAGTACGTC. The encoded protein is CASSPGQQPYEQYV.

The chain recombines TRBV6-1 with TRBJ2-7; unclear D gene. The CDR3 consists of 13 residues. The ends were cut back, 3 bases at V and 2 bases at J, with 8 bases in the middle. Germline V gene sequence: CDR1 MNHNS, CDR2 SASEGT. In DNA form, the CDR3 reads TGTGCCAGCAGTGAGGCAGGACCCTACGAGCAGTACGTC. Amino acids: CASSEAGPYEQYV.

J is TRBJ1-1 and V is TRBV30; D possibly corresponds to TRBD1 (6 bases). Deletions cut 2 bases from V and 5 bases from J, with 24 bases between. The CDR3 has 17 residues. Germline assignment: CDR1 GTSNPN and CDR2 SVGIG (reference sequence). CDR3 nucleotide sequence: TGTGCCTGGAGTTTGGGGTCGGGGGCCCTCAGTAGGACTGAAGCTTTCTTT. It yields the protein CAWSLGSGALSRTEAFF.

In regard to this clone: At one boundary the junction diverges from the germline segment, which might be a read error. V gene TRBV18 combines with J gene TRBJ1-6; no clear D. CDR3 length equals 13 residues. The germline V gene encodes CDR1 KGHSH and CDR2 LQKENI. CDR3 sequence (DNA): TGTGCCATCTCACCAAGGGATAATTCACCCCTCCACTTT. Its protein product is CAISPRDNSPLHF.

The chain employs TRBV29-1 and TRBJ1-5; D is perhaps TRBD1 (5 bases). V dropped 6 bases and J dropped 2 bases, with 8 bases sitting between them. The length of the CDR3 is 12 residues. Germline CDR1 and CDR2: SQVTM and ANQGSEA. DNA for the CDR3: TGCAGCGTCGGGACCGGCAATCAGCCCCAGCATTTT. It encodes CSVGTGNQPQHF.

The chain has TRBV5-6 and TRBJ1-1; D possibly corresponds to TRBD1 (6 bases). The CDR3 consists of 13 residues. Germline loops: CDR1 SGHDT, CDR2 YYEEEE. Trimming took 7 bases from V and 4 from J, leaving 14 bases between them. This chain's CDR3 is CASGRGSSTEAFF. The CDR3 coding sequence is TGTGCCAGCGGTAGGGGGAGCAGCACTGAAGCTTTCTTT. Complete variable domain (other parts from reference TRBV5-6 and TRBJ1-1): DAGVTQSPTHLIKTRGQQVTLRCSPKSGHDTVSWYQQALGQGPQFIFQYYEEEERQRGNFPDRFSGHQFPNYSSELNVNALLLGDSALYLCASGRGSSTEAFFGQGTRLTVV.

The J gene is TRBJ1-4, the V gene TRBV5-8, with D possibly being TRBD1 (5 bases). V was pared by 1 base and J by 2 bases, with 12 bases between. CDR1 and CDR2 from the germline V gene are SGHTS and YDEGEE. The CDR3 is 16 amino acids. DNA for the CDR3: TGTGCCAGCAGCTTGCGCCAGGGAGTTACTAATGAAAAACTGTTTTTT. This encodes CASSLRQGVTNEKLFF. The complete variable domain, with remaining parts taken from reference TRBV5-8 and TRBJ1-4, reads EAGVTQSPTHLIKTRGQQATLRCSPISGHTSVYWYQQALGLGLQFLLWYDEGEERNRGNFPPRFSGRQFPNYSSELNVNALELEDSALYLCASSLRQGVTNEKLFFGSGTQLSVL.

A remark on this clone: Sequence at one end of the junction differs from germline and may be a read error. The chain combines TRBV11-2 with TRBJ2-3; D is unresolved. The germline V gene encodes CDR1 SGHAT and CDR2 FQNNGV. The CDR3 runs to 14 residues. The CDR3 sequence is CASSLNPVTDMQYF. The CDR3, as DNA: TGTGCCAGCAGCTTAAATCCGGTTACAGATATGCAGTATTTT. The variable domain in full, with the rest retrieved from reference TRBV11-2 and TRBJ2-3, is EAGVAQSPRYKIIEKRQSVAFWCNPISGHATLYWYQQILGQGPKLLIQFQNNGVVDDSQLPKDRFSAERLKGVDSTLKIQPAKLEDSAVYLCASSLNPVTDMQYFGPGTRLTVL.

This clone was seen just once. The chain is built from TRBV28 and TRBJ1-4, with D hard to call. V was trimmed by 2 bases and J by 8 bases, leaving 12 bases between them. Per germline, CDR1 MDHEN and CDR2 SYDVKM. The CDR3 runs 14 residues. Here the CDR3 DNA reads TGTGCCAGCAGTTTAGGGCGACGGGGAGAAAAACTGTTTTTT. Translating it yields CASSLGRRGEKLFF.

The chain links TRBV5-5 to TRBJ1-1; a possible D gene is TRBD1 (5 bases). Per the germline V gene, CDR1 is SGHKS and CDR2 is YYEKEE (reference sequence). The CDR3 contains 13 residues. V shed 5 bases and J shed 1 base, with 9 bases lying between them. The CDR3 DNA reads TGTGCCAGCAGGATGACAGCGAACACTGAAGCTTTCTTT. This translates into CASRMTANTEAFF. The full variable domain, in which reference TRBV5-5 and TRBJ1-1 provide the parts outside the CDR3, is DAGVTQSPTHLIKTRGQQVTLRCSPISGHKSVSWYQQVLGQGPQFIFQYYEKEERGRGNFPDRFSARQFPNYSSELNVNALLLGDSALYLCASRMTANTEAFFGQGTRLTVV.

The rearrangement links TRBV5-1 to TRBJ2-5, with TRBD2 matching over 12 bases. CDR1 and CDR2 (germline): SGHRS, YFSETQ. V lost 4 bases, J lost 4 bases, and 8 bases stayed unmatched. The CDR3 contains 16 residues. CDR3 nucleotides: TGCGCCAGCAGCATGACTAGCGGGGGAAGAACAGAGACCCAGTACTTC. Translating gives CASSMTSGGRTETQYF.

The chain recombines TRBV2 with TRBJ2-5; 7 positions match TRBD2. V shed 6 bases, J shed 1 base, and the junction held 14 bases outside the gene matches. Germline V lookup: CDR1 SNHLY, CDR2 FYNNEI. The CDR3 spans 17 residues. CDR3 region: CASRTVGGSFFQETQYF. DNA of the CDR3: TGTGCCAGCAGGACTGTCGGGGGGTCTTTCTTCCAAGAGACCCAGTACTTC.

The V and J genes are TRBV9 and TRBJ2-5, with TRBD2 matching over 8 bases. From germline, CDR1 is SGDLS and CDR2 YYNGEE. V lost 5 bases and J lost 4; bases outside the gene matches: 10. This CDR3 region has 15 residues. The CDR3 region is CASSSGGGVGETQYF. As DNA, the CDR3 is TGTGCCAGCAGTTCCGGGGGGGGAGTGGGAGAGACCCAGTACTTC.

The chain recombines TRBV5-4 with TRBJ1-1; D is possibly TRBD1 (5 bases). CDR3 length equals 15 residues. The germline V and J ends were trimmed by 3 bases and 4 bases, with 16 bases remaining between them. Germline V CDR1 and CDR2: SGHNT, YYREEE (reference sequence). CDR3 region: CASSSPTSRATEAFF. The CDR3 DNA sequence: TGTGCCAGCAGCTCCCCCACGAGCAGGGCCACTGAAGCTTTCTTT.

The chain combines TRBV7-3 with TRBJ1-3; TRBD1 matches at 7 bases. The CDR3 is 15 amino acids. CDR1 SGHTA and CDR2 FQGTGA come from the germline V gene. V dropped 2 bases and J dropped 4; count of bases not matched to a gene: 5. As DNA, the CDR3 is TGTGCCAGCAGCTTAGGGCCAGGGGGGGGAAACACCATATATTTT. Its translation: CASSLGPGGGNTIYF.

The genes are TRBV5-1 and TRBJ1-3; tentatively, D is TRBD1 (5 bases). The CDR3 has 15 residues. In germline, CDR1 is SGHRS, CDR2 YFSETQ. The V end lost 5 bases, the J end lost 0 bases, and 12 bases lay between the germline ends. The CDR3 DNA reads TGCGCCAGCAGTAACGGGGGAAGCTCTGGAAACACCATATATTTT. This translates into CASSNGGSSGNTIYF.

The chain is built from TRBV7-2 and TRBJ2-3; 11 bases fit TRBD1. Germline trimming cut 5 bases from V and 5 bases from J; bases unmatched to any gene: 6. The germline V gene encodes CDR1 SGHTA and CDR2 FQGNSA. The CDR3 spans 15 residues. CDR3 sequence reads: CASSKGQGGGDTQYF. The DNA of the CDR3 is TGTGCCAGCAGCAAGGGACAGGGGGGAGGAGATACGCAGTATTTT.

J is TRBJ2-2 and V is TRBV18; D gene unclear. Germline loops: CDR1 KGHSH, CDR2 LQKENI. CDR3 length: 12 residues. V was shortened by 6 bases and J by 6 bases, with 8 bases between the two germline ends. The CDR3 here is CASSTPPGELFF. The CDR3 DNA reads TGTGCCAGCTCGACGCCCCCCGGGGAGCTGTTTTTT.